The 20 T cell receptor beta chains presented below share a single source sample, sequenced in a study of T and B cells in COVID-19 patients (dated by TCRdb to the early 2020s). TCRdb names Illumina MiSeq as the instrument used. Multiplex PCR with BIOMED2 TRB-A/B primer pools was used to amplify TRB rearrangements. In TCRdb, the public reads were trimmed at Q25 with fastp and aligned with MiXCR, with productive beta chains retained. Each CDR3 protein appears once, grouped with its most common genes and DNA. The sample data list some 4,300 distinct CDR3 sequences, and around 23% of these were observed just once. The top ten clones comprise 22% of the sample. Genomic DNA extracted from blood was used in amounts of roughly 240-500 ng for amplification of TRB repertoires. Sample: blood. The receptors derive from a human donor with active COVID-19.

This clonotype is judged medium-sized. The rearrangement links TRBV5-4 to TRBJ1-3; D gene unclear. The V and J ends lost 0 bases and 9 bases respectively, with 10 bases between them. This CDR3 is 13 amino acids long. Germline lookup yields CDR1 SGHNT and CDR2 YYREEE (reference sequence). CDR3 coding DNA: TGTGCCAGCAGCTTGGACGAAGTGGGCACCATATATTTT. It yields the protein CASSLDEVGTIYF. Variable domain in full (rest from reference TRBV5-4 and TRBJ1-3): ETGVTQSPTHLIKTRGQQVTLRCSSQSGHNTVSWYQQALGQGPQFIFQYYREEENGRGNFPPRFSGLQFPNYSSELNVNALELDDSALYLCASSLDEVGTIYFGEGSWLTVV.

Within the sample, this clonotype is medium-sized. This CDR3 is CASSRLRGPSSGANVLTF. CDR3 nucleotides: TGTGCCAGCAGCCGCCTCAGGGGGCCCAGCTCTGGGGCCAACGTCCTGACTTTC. The chain is built from TRBV7-9 and TRBJ2-6, with 8 bases fitting TRBD1. CDR3 size: 18 residues. Germline V gives CDR1 SEHNR, CDR2 FQNEAQ (reference sequence). J was trimmed by 0 bases and V by 5 bases; bases with no gene match: 9.

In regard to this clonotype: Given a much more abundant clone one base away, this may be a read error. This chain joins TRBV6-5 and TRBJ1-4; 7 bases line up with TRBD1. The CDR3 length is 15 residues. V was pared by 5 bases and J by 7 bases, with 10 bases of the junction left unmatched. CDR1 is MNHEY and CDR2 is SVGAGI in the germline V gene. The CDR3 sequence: CASSAKGAGGEKLFF. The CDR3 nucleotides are TGTGCCAGCAGTGCAAAGGGGGCAGGGGGTGAAAAACTGTTTTTT.

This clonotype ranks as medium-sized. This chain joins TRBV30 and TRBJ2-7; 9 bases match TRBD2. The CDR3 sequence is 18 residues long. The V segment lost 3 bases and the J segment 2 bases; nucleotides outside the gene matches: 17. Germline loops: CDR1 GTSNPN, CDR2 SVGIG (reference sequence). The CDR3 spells CAWRAGGTKTSGPYEQYF. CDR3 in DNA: TGTGCCTGGAGGGCCGGGGGCACAAAGACTAGCGGTCCCTACGAGCAGTACTTC. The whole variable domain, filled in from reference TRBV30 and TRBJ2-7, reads SQTIHQWPATLVQPVGSPLSLECTVEGTSNPNLYWYRQAAGRGLQLLFYSVGIGQISSEVPQNLSASRPQDRQFILSSKKLLLSDSGFYLCAWRAGGTKTSGPYEQYFGPGTRLTVT.

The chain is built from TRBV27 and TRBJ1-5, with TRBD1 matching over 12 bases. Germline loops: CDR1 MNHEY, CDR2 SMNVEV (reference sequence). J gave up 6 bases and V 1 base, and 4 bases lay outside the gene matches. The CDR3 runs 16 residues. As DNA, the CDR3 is TGTGCCAGCAGTTTATACGGGACAGGGGGCACTCAGCCCCAGCATTTT. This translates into CASSLYGTGGTQPQHF.

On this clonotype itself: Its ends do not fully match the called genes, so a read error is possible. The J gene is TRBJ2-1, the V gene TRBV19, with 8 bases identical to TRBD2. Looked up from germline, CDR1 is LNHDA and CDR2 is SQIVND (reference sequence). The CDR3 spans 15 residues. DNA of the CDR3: TGCGCCAGCAGCCCCACGAGCGGGAGATCCCATGAGCAGTTCTTC. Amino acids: CASSPTSGRSHEQFF.

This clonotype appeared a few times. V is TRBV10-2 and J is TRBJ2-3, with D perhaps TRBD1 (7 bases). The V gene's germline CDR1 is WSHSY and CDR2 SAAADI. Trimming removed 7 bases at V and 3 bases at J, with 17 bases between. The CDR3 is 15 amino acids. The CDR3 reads CASKEGTVGTDTQYF. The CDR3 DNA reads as TGCGCCAGCAAGGAGGGGACAGTAGGAACAGATACGCAGTATTTT.

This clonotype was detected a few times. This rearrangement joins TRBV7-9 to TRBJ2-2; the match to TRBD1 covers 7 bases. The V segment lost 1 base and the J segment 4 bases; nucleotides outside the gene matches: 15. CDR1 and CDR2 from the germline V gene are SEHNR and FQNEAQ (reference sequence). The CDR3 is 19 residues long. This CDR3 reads CASSLVVVTGDPGTGELFF. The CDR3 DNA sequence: TGTGCCAGCAGCTTAGTCGTTGTAACAGGGGATCCGGGCACCGGGGAGCTGTTTTTT.

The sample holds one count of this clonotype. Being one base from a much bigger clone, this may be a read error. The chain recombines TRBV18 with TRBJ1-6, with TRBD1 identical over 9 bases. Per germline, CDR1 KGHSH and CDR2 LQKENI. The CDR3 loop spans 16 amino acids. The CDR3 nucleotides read TGTGCCAGCTCACCTTGGACAGGGGCTGATAATTTACCCCTCCACTTT. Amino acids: CASSPWTGADNLPLHF.

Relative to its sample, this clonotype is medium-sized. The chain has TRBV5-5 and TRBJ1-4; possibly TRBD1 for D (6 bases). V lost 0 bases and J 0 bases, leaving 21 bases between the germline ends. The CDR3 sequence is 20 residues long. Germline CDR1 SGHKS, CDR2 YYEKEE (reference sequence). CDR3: CASSLVRGQSHLATNEKLFF. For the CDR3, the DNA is TGTGCCAGCAGCTTGGTCAGGGGTCAATCCCACCTTGCAACTAATGAAAAACTGTTTTTT.

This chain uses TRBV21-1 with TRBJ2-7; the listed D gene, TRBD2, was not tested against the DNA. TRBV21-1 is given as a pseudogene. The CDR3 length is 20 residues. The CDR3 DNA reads TGTGCCAGCAGCCTTCCGACAAAGACTAGCGGGAGGGCCCAGTCCTACGAGCAGTACTTC. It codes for CASSLPTKTSGRAQSYEQYF.

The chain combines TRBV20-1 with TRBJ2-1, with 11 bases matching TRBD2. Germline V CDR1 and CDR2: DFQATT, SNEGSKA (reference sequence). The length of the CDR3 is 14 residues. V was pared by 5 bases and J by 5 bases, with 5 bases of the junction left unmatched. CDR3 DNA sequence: TGCAGTGCTGTAGCGGGAGGGGGACACAATGAGCAGTTCTTC. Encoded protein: CSAVAGGGHNEQFF.

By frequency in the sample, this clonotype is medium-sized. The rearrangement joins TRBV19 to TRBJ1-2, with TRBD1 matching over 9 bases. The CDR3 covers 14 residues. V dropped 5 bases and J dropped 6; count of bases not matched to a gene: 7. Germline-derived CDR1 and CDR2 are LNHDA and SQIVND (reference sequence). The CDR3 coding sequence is TGTGCCAGTAGTCTTGGACAGGGGAATAATGGCTACACCTTC. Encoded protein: CASSLGQGNNGYTF.

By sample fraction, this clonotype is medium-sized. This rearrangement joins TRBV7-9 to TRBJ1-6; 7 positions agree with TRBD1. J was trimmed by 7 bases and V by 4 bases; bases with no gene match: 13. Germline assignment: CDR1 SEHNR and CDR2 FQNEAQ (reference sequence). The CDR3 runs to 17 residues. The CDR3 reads CASSSHDREGGNSPLHF. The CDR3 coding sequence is TGTGCCAGCAGCTCCCACGACAGGGAAGGGGGGAATTCACCCCTCCACTTT.

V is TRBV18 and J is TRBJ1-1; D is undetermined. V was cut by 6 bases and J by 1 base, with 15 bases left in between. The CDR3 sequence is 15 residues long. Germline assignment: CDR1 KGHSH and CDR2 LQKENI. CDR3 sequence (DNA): TGTGCCAGCTCCCCCACTGGGGTAAAGAACACTGAAGCTTTCTTT. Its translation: CASSPTGVKNTEAFF.

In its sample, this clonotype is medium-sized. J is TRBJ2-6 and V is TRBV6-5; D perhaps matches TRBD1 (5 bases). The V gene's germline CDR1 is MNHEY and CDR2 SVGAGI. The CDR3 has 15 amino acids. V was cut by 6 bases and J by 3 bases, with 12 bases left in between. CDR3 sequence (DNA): TGTGCCAGCAGCCAGGGTGTAAATGGGGCCAACGTCCTGACTTTC. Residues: CASSQGVNGANVLTF.

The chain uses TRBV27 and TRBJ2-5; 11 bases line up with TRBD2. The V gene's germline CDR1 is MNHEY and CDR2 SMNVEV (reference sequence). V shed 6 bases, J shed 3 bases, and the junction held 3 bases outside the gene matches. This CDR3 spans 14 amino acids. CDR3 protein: CASRPGLAEETQYF. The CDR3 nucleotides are TGTGCCAGCAGGCCGGGACTAGCGGAAGAGACCCAGTACTTC.

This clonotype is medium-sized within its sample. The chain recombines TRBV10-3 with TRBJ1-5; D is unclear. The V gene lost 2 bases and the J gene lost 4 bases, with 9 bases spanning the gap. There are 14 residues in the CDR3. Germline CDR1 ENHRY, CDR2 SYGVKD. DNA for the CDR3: TGTGCCATCAGTGAGGGGCAGAGAAATCAGCCCCAGCATTTT. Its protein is CAISEGQRNQPQHF.

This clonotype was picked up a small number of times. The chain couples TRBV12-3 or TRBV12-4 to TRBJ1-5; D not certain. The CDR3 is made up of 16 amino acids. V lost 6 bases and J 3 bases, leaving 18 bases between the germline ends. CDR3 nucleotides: TGTGCCAGCAGCTCAACCGGGGTGCAAAACAATCAGCCCCAGCATTTT. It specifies CASSSTGVQNNQPQHF.

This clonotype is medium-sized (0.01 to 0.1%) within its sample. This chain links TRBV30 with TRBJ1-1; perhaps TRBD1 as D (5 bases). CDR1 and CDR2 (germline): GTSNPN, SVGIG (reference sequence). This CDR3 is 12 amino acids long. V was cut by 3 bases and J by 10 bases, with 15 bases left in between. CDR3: CAWRGYGGGAFF. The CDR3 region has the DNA TGTGCCTGGAGGGGTTATGGTGGGGGAGCTTTCTTT.